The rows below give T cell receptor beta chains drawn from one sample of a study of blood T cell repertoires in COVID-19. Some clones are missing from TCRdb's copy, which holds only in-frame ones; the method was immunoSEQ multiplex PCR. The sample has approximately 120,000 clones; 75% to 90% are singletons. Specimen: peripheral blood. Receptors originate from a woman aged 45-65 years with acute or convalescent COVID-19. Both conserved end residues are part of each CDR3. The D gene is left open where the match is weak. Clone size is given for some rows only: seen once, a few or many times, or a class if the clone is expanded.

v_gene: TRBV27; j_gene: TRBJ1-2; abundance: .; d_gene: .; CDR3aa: CASSYQQGYYGYTF; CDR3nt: TGTGCCAGCAGTTACCAACAGGGCTACTATGGCTACACCTTC
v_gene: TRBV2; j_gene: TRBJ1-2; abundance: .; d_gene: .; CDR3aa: CASSEEAGERYGYTF; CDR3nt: TGTGCCAGCAGTGAAGAGGCAGGGGAGCGGTATGGCTACACCTTC
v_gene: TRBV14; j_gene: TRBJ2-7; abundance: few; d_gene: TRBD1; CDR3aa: CASSQRPTGDYEQYF; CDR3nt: TGTGCCAGCAGCCAGCGCCCGACAGGGGACTACGAGCAGTACTTC
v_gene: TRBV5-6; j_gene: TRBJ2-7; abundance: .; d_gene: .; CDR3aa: CASSLRDTAYEQYF; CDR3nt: TGTGCCAGCAGCTTGAGGGACACGGCCTACGAGCAGTACTTC
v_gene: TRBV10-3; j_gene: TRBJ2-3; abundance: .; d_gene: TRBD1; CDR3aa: CAINRQGPHDPVPDTQYF; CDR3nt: TGTGCCATCAACAGACAGGGGCCGCACGACCCGGTACCAGATACGCAGTATTTT
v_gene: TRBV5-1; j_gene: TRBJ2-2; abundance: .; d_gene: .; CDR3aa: CASSEGAGELFF; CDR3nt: TGCGCCAGCAGCGAAGGGGCCGGGGAGCTGTTTTTT
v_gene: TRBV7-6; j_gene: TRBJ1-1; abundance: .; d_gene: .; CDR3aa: CASSPTGVTEAFF; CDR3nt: TGTGCCAGCAGCCCAACGGGGGTAACTGAAGCTTTCTTT
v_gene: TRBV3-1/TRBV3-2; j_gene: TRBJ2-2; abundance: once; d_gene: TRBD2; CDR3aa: CASSQGSGIQNTGELFF; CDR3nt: TGTGCCAGCAGCCAAGGCAGCGGGATTCAAAACACCGGGGAGCTGTTTTTT
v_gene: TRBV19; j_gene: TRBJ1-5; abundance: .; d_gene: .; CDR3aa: CASSSWGPNQPQHF; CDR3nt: TGTGCCAGTAGTTCCTGGGGCCCCAATCAGCCCCAGCATTTT
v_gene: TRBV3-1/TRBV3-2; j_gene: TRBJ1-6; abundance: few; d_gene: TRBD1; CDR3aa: CASSPRQGGSPLHF; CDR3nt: TGTGCCAGCAGCCCAAGACAGGGGGGTTCACCCCTCCACTTT
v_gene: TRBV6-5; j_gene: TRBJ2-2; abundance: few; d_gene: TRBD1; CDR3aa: CASRGTGRTGELFF; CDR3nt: TGTGCCAGCCGGGGGACAGGGCGAACCGGGGAGCTGTTTTTT
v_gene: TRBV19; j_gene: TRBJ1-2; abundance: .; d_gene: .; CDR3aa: CASSIGQGLNYGYTF; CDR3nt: TGTGCCAGTAGTATAGGGCAGGGGCTTAACTATGGCTACACCTTC
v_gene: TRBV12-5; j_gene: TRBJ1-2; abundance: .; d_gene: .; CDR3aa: CASGPPTGGRFYGYTF; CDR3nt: TGTGCTAGTGGTCCACCCACGGGGGGGAGGTTCTATGGCTACACCTTC
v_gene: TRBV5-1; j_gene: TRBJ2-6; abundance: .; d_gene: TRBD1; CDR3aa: CASSVTGGPRSGANVLTF; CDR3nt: TGCGCCAGCAGTGTGACAGGGGGGCCCCGCTCTGGGGCCAACGTCCTGACTTTC
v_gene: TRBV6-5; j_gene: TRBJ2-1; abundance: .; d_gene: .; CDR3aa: CASSPRQTLDEQFF; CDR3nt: TGTGCCAGCAGCCCGCGACAGACCCTAGATGAGCAGTTCTTC
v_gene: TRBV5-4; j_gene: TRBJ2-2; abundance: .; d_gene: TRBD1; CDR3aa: CASSLTSGGYGELFF; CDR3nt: TGTGCCAGCAGCTTGACGTCAGGGGGTTACGGGGAGCTGTTTTTT
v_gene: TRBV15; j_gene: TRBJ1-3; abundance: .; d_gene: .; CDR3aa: CATSRDGAGAGNTIYF; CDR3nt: TGTGCCACCAGCAGAGATGGGGCAGGGGCTGGAAACACCATATATTTT
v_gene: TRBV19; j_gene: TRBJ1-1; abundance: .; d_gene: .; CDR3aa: CASRGRDNLTPAFF; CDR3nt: TGTGCCAGTAGGGGACGGGACAACCTCACTCCAGCTTTCTTT
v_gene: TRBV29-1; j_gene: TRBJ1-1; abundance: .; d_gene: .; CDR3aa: CSVQNTEAFF; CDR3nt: TGCAGCGTTCAGAACACTGAAGCTTTCTTT
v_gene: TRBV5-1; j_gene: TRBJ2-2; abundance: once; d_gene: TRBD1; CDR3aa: CASSLGTGDTGELFF; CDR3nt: TGCGCCAGCAGCTTAGGGACAGGGGATACCGGGGAGCTGTTTTTT
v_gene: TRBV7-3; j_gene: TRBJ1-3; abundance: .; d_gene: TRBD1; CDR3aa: CASSLDPRGGAGNTIYF; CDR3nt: TGTGCCAGCAGTCTCGACCCCCGAGGGGGCGCCGGAAACACCATATATTTT
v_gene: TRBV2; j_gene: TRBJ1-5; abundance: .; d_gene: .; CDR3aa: CASKAGGNQPQHF; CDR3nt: TGTGCCAGCAAGGCAGGAGGGAATCAGCCCCAGCATTTT
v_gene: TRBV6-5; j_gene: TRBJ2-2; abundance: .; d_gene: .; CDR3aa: CASSYSRAQPGELFF; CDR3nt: TGTGCCAGCAGTTACTCCAGGGCCCAACCCGGGGAGCTGTTTTTT
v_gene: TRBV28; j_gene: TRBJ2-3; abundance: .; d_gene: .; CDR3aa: CASSSRQVPDTQYF; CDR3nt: TGTGCCAGCAGTTCTCGACAGGTTCCAGATACGCAGTATTTT
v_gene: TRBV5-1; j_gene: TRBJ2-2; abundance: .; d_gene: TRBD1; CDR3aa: CASSPGWGQPNTGELFF; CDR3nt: TGCGCCAGCAGCCCGGGGTGGGGACAGCCGAACACCGGGGAGCTGTTTTTT
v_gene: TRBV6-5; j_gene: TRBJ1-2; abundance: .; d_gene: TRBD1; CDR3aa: CASSYTGGQGVWGYTF; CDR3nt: TGTGCCAGCAGTTACACGGGCGGACAGGGAGTATGGGGCTACACCTTC
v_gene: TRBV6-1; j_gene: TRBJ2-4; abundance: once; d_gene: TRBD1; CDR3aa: CASSGILQGSKNIQYF; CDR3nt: TGTGCCAGCAGTGGGATACTACAGGGGTCCAAAAACATTCAGTACTTC
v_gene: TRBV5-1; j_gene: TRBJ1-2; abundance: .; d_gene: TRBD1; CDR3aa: CASSSRGQDGYTF; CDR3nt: TGCGCCAGCAGCTCACGGGGACAGGACGGCTACACCTTC
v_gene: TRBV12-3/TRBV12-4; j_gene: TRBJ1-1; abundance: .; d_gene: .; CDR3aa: CASSFGQDTEAFF; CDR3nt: TGTGCCAGCAGTTTTGGGCAGGACACTGAAGCTTTCTTT
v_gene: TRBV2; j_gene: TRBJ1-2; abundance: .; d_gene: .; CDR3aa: CASKVADGDYGYTF; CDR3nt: TGTGCCAGCAAGGTGGCTGACGGGGACTATGGCTACACCTTC
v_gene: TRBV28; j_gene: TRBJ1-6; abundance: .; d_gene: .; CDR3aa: CASRRGARDTLHF; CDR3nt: TGTGCCAGCAGGCGGGGGGCGAGGGACACCCTCCACTTT
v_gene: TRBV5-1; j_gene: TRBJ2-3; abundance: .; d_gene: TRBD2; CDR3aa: CASSLASGVGTDTQYF; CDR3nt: TGCGCCAGCAGCTTGGCTAGCGGGGTTGGCACAGATACGCAGTATTTT
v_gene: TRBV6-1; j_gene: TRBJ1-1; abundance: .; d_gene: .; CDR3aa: CASSEGIGTGGTEAFF; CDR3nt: TGTGCCAGCAGTGAAGGGATCGGGACGGGGGGGACTGAAGCTTTCTTT
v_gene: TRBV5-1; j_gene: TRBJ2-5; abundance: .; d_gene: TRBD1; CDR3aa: CASSSVGTGGYETQYF; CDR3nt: TGCGCCAGCAGCTCCGTCGGGACAGGGGGATACGAGACCCAGTACTTC
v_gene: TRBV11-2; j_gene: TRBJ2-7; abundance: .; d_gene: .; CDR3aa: CASSLDPGRGEQYF; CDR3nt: TGTGCCAGCAGCTTAGATCCGGGAAGAGGCGAGCAGTACTTC
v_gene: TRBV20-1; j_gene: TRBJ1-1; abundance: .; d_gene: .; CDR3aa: CSASRATEAFF; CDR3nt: TGCAGTGCTAGCAGGGCCACTGAAGCTTTCTTT
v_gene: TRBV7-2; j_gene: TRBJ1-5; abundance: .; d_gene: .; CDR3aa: CASSLMHGGTHQHF; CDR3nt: TGTGCCAGCAGCTTAATGCATGGTGGGACTCACCAGCATTTT
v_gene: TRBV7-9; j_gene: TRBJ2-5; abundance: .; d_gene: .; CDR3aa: CASSNRATQETQYF; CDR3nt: TGTGCCAGCAGCAACAGGGCCACCCAAGAGACCCAGTACTTC
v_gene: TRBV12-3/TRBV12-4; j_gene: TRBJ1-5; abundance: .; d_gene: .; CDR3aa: CASSLRGNQPQHF; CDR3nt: TGTGCCAGCAGTTTAAGGGGGAATCAGCCCCAGCATTTT